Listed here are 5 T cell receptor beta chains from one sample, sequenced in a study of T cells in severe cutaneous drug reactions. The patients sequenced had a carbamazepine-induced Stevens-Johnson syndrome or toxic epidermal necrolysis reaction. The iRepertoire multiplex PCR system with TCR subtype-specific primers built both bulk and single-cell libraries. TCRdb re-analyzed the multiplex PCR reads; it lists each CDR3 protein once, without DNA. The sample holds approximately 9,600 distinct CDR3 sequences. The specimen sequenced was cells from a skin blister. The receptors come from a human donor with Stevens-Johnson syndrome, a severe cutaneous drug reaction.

CDR3 residues: CSARGLDNSYNEQFF. The chain combines TRBV20-1 with TRBJ2-1; absent DNA, TCRdb's TRBD1 call cannot be checked. The CDR3 runs to 15 residues. The V gene's germline CDR1 is DFQATT and CDR2 SNEGSKA (reference sequence).

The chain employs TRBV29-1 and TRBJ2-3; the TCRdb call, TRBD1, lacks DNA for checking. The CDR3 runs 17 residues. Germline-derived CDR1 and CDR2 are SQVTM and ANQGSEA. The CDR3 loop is CSARPSDRGHGVDTQYF.

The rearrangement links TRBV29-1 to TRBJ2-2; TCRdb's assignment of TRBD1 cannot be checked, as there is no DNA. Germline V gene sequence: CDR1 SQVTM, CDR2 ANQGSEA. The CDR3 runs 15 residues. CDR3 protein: CSVESRGGRAGELFF.

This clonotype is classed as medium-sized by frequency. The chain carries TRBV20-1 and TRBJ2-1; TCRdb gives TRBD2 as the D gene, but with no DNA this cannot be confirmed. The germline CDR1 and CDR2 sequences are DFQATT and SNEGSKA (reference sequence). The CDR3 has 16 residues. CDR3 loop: CSAGSSGDGSGDEQFF.

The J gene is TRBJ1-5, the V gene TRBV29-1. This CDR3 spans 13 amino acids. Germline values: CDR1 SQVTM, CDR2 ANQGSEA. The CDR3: CSVAGNLDQPQHF.